The 13 T cell receptor beta chains presented below share a single source sample, sequenced in a study. TCRdb redid the calling of the RT-PCR reads with MiXCR, one entry per CDR3 protein. The sample shows almost 700,000 distinct CDR3 sequences, about 14% of them seen only once. The source material was memory CD4+ T cells from blood. The receptors were sampled from a female donor in good health, serving as a healthy control.

The rearrangement links TRBV5-5 to TRBJ2-2; 9 bases line up with TRBD1. Germline V CDR1 and CDR2: SGHKS, YYEKEE (reference sequence). This CDR3 spans 16 amino acids. V dropped 6 bases and J dropped 4; count of bases not matched to a gene: 10. As DNA, the CDR3 is TGTGCCAGCAAGGACAGGGGAAGTTGGAGCACCGGGGAGCTGTTTTTT. Translating it yields CASKDRGSWSTGELFF.

This clonotype turned up a few times. This chain's CDR3 is CATSRDRESGYTF. DNA of the CDR3: TGTGCCACCAGCAGAGACAGGGAGTCTGGCTACACCTTC. This chain links TRBV15 with TRBJ1-2; TRBD1 might be the D (5 bases). The V gene lost 0 bases and the J gene lost 7 bases, with 9 bases spanning the gap. Germline V lookup: CDR1 LNHNV, CDR2 YYDKDF (reference sequence). The CDR3 loop spans 13 amino acids. The entire variable domain, with the rest obtained from reference TRBV15 and TRBJ1-2, is as follows: DAMVIQNPRYQVTQFGKPVTLSCSQTLNHNVMYWYQQKSSQAPKLLFHYYDKDFNNEADTPDNFQSRRPNTSFCFLDIRSPGLGDTAMYLCATSRDRESGYTFGSGTRLTVV.

This clonotype was seen a handful of times. The chain couples TRBV20-1 to TRBJ2-7, with D perhaps matching TRBD2 (7 bases). CDR1 is DFQATT, CDR2 SNEGSKA, per germline (reference sequence). The V gene lost 2 bases and the J gene lost 9 bases, with 20 bases spanning the gap. The CDR3 consists of 14 residues. The CDR3 region is CSARTGGATAVQYF. The CDR3 nucleotides read TGCAGTGCTAGAACGGGGGGCGCGACCGCAGTGCAGTACTTC.

There are a few counts of this clonotype. The chain has TRBV6-2 or TRBV6-3 and TRBJ2-3, with D unclear. V was shortened by 5 bases and J by 6 bases, with 6 bases between the two germline ends. Germline V lookup: CDR1 MNHEY, CDR2 SVGEGT. This CDR3 contains 11 residues. The CDR3, as DNA: TGTGCCAGCAGTATATCTGATACGCAGTATTTT. Translated: CASSISDTQYF.

This clonotype has at least ten counts. The chain uses TRBV10-2 and TRBJ2-5, with D possibly TRBD1 on 6 matching bases. The ends were cut back, 0 bases at V and 4 bases at J, with 12 bases in the middle. CDR3 length: 15 residues. Germline assignment: CDR1 WSHSY and CDR2 SAAADI. The CDR3 DNA sequence: TGCGCCAGCAGTGAGTCGAGGGGGACGGGAGAGACCCAGTACTTC. Protein: CASSESRGTGETQYF.

This sequence joins TRBV11-1 and TRBJ2-7, with TRBD1 matching over 8 bases. Germline loops: CDR1 SGHAT, CDR2 FQDESV (reference sequence). The CDR3 length is 14 residues. Unmatched junction bases numbered 5, after V lost 7 bases and J lost 0 bases. CDR3 sequence (DNA): TGTGCCAGCACCCGGACAGGGTCCTCCTACGAGCAGTACTTC. It is translated as CASTRTGSSYEQYF.

The sample holds a few counts of this clonotype. The genes are TRBV3-1 and TRBJ1-4; 7 nucleotides agree with TRBD1. V lost 3 bases, J lost 0 bases, and 10 bases stayed unmatched. Germline loops: CDR1 LGHDT, CDR2 YNNKEL (reference sequence). CDR3 size: 18 residues. CDR3: CASSHVRDSYATNEKLFF. CDR3 DNA sequence: TGTGCCAGCAGCCATGTTCGGGACAGCTATGCAACTAATGAAAAACTGTTTTTT. Full variable domain (rest looked up from reference TRBV3-1 and TRBJ1-4): DTAVSQTPKYLVTQMGNDKSIKCEQNLGHDTMYWYKQDSKKFLKIMFSYNNKELIINETVPNRFSPKSPDKAHLNLHINSLELGDSAVYFCASSHVRDSYATNEKLFFGSGTQLSVL.

This clonotype showed up just a few times. V is TRBV7-2 and J is TRBJ1-1; no reliable D call. Germline V CDR1 and CDR2: SGHTA, FQGNSA. The CDR3 has 14 residues. The ends were cut back, 4 bases at V and 2 bases at J, with 11 bases in the middle. CDR3 region: CASSSGSRNTEAFF. The CDR3 DNA is TGTGCCAGCAGCTCCGGATCACGAAACACTGAAGCTTTCTTT.

This clonotype was counted ten times or more. This chain uses TRBV7-2 with TRBJ2-7; tentatively, D is TRBD1 (6 bases). The CDR3 spans 14 residues. Per the germline V gene, CDR1 is SGHTA and CDR2 is FQGNSA. Trimming took 5 bases from V and 1 from J, leaving 12 bases between them. CDR3 coding DNA: TGTGCCAGCAGCCTGAGACAGGAGTCCTACGAGCAGTACTTC. Protein product: CASSLRQESYEQYF. The full variable domain, rest sourced from reference TRBV7-2 and TRBJ2-7, is GAGVSQSPSNKVTEKGKDVELRCDPISGHTALYWYRQSLGQGLEFLIYFQGNSAPDKSGLPSDRFSAERTGGSVSTLTIQRTQQEDSAVYLCASSLRQESYEQYFGPGTRLTVT.

This chain connects TRBV10-1 to TRBJ1-5, with D hard to call. The V and J ends lost 2 bases and 6 bases respectively, with 5 bases between them. The germline CDR1 and CDR2 sequences are WNHNN and SYGVQD (reference sequence). The CDR3 sequence is 12 residues long. The CDR3 is CASSERGQPQHF. The DNA of the CDR3 is TGCGCCAGCAGTGAGAGAGGTCAGCCCCAGCATTTT.

The chain carries TRBV6-2 or TRBV6-3 and TRBJ1-5, with D perhaps matching TRBD1 (5 bases). Germline assignment: CDR1 MNHEY and CDR2 SVGEGT. Trimming shortened V by 4 bases and J by 3 bases, and 10 bases separated the two germline ends. This CDR3 comprises 14 residues. CDR3 in amino acids: CASSSQTDNQPQHF. The CDR3 bases are TGTGCCAGCAGTTCACAGACAGACAATCAGCCCCAGCATTTT.

The sample holds a few counts of this clonotype. The V and J genes are TRBV7-2 and TRBJ2-7; 7 bases are shared with TRBD1. Germline V gene lookup returns CDR1 SGHTA and CDR2 FQGNSA. The CDR3 covers 14 residues. The ends lost 2 bases at V and 4 bases at J; junction bases unmatched: 5. The CDR3 spells CASSLNRGDYEQYF. The CDR3 nucleotides read TGTGCCAGCAGCTTAAACAGGGGCGATTACGAGCAGTACTTC.

This clonotype was observed many times. CDR3: CASSLAASGYQPQHF. In nucleotides, the CDR3 is TGTGCCAGCAGCTTAGCGGCGTCCGGGTATCAGCCCCAGCATTTT. The chain joins TRBV7-2 to TRBJ1-5; no reliable D call. Germline V gene lookup returns CDR1 SGHTA and CDR2 FQGNSA. Trimming removed 0 bases at V and 5 bases at J, with 11 bases between. CDR3 length equals 15 residues. The variable domain in full, completed from reference TRBV7-2 and TRBJ1-5, reads GAGVSQSPSNKVTEKGKDVELRCDPISGHTALYWYRQSLGQGLEFLIYFQGNSAPDKSGLPSDRFSAERTGGSVSTLTIQRTQQEDSAVYLCASSLAASGYQPQHFGDGTRLSIL.